This TCR beta chain is drawn from a study of CD8+ T cells in alopecia areata. Study details: Percent of scalp involved defined treated patients' severity scores.

The treatment here: oral pan-JAK inhibitor, 5-10 mg twice daily. Peripheral blood and lesional scalp punch biopsies came from alopecia areata patients. Reverse transcribed after extraction, RNA yielded cDNA as the sequencing template. The table came from immunoSEQ multiplex PCR; TCRdb's copy has only in-frame clones and leaves some out. The data contain some 200,000 clones, more than 45% of them singletons. Germline V CDR1 and CDR2: SGHTA, FQGNSA. Trimming stripped 5 bases from V and 0 bases from J, with 14 bases between. This CDR3 has 16 residues. The sample consisted of CD4+ T cells sorted from blood, taken at week 4, from a patient treated with tofacitinib. This sequence joins TRBV7-2 and TRBJ2-4; D may be TRBD2 (5 bases). The clonotype was recovered from a human donor with alopecia areata. In DNA, the CDR3 is TGTGCCAGCAGCCCCCTATTGGGAGAAGCCAAAAACATTCAGTACTTC. This sequence encodes CASSPLLGEAKNIQYF. Drawing the rest from reference TRBV7-2 and TRBJ2-4, the complete variable domain is GAGVSQSPSNKVTEKGKDVELRCDPISGHTALYWYRQSLGQGLEFLIYFQGNSAPDKSGLPSDRFSAERTGGSVSTLTIQRTQQEDSAVYLCASSPLLGEAKNIQYFGAGTRLSVL.